These T cell receptor beta chains were read from a single sample in a study of blood T cell repertoires in COVID-19. TCRdb's copy holds only in-frame clones and misses some; the assay was immunoSEQ multiplex PCR. The sample consists of approximately 52,000 clones, 85% to 90% of them appearing once. Input material: peripheral blood. The receptors shown here come from a man between 65 and 79 years old with acute or convalescent COVID-19. Each CDR3 is given with its conserved first and last residue. The order of the fields is clone size, V gene, CDR3 protein. Some rows have no size entry. The others give once, few or many, or a class for an expanded clone.

>NA|TRBV14
CASSLTGSDTQYF
>NA|TRBV2
CASRGQTGNQPQHF
>NA|TRBV6-5
CASTDRVHNQPQHF
>NA|TRBV6-5
CATRTGGTPLHF
>NA|TRBV5-4
CASSSTTSGQETQYF
>NA|TRBV9
CASSPGPGSQETQYF
>NA|TRBV30
CAWSAAGGSISYEQYF
>NA|TRBV7-2
CASRGAGAGPSMHF
>NA|TRBV7-9
CASSLSTGEGYTF
>NA|TRBV2
CASIGRTAQETQYF
>NA|TRBV5-1
CASSKTLAGGPNTQYF
>NA|TRBV4-3
CASSQASRGINGEAFF
>NA|TRBV6-4
CASSASPGTGSEAFF
>NA|TRBV6-5
CASRPTGTNQPQHF
>NA|TRBV7-9
CASSRQGGNYGYTF
>NA|TRBV27
CASSSPGQTNSPLHF
>NA|TRBV15
CAAGRGPYNEQFF
>once|TRBV7-9
CASSPRGGDEQFF
>NA|TRBV11-2
CASSLAGNLNTEAFF
>once|TRBV3-1/TRBV3-2
CASSLGLAGPYNEQFF
>NA|TRBV20-1
CSAYSGSQFF
>NA|TRBV5-1
CASSFRQRKNRMKDNEQFF
>few|TRBV5-1
CASSSGGGGSPLHF
>NA|TRBV7-2
CASSFRRDRGQYEQYF
>once|TRBV11-3
CASSFRDRGNSGANVLTF
>NA|TRBV4-2
CASSQARGGNGNQPQHF
>NA|TRBV19
CASSIESGYEQFF
>once|TRBV3-1/TRBV3-2
CASSPVGEGLGYGYTF
>NA|TRBV3-1/TRBV3-2
CASSQDWTPNQPQHF
>NA|TRBV30
CAWKDKEFTTYEQYF
>NA|TRBV5-1
CASSVDRGGNSPLHF
>NA|TRBV7-2
CASSLMWDSYNEQFF
>NA|TRBV12-3/TRBV12-4
CAIGQGGTYEQYF
>once|TRBV5-8
CASSLTYRRDQPQHF
>NA|TRBV29-1
CSVDARGVPGHQHNEQFF
>NA|TRBV9
CASSVGGVGGYYGYTF
>NA|TRBV28
CASSTSPRVDEQFF
>NA|TRBV27
CASSLVRGRETQYF
>NA|TRBV7-6
CASSLRAGGYTDTQYF
>few|TRBV7-2
CASSSNPGKETQYF
>NA|TRBV4-1
CASSQSGQGTGANVLTF